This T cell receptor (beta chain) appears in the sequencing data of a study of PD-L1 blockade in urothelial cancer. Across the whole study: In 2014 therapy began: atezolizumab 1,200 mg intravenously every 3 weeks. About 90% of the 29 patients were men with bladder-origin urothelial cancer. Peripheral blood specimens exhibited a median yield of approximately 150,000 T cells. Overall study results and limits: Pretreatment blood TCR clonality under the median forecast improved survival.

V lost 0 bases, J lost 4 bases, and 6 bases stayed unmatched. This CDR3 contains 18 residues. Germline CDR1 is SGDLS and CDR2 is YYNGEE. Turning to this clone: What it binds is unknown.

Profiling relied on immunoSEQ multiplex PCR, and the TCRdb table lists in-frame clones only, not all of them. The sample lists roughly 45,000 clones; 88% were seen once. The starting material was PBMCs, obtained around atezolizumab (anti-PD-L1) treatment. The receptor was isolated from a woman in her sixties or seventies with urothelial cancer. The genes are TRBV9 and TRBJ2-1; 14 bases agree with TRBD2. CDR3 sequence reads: CASSVGGTSGGPYNEQFF. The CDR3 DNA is TGTGCCAGCAGCGTAGGCGGGACTAGCGGGGGACCTTACAATGAGCAGTTCTTC.